The rows below give T cell receptor beta chains drawn from one sample of a study of TIL therapy for anti-PD-1-resistant metastatic lung cancer. Data came from immunoSEQ multiplex PCR; TCRdb stores just in-frame clones and leaves some out. Among roughly 8,000 clones listed, approximately 73% were seen once. The sequencing here drew on tumor tissue, taken at baseline. All receptors derive from a person aged 25 to 80 with non-small cell lung cancer. Each CDR3 is given with its conserved first and last residue. The D gene is left open where the match is weak. Clone size is given for some rows only: seen once, a few or many times, or a class if the clone is expanded.

>TRBJ1-2|NA|TRBV28|NA
CASSSTRGLGGYTF
TGTGCCAGCAGTTCAACCCGGGGGTTGGGGGGCTACACCTTC
>TRBJ2-5|NA|TRBV27|NA
CASSSPISGKETQYF
TGTGCCAGCAGTTCCCCTATCAGCGGAAAAGAGACCCAGTACTTC
>TRBJ2-1|NA|TRBV15|NA
CATSRVVGYNEQFF
TGTGCCACCAGCAGAGTCGTAGGATACAATGAGCAGTTCTTC
>TRBJ2-7|NA|TRBV10-3|TRBD2
CAISPFSGRALEQYF
TGTGCCATCAGTCCGTTTAGCGGGAGGGCCCTTGAGCAGTACTTC
>TRBJ1-2|NA|TRBV29-1|NA
CSVEVSGQLTNYGYTF
TGCAGCGTTGAAGTCTCTGGGCAGCTGACAAACTATGGCTACACCTTC
>TRBJ2-2|once|TRBV6-6|NA
CASRDPDTGELFF
TGTGCCAGCAGGGACCCCGACACCGGGGAGCTGTTTTTT
>TRBJ1-1|NA|TRBV2|NA
CASKSDKNTEAFF
TGTGCCAGCAAGTCGGACAAGAACACTGAAGCTTTCTTT
>TRBJ2-2|once|TRBV4-2|TRBD2
CASSQETSGGGTGELFF
TGTGCCAGCAGCCAAGAGACTAGCGGGGGTGGAACCGGGGAGCTGTTTTTT
>TRBJ1-1|NA|TRBV6-5|NA
CASSYTWSLNTEAFF
TGTGCCAGCAGCTACACATGGTCTCTGAACACTGAAGCTTTCTTT
>TRBJ1-5|NA|TRBV11-2|NA
CASSFDRYQPQHF
TGTGCCAGCAGCTTTGACCGGTATCAGCCCCAGCATTTT
>TRBJ2-1|few|TRBV9|NA
CASSVGQYNEQFF
TGTGCCAGCAGCGTAGGACAGTACAATGAGCAGTTCTTC
>TRBJ2-1|NA|TRBV4-3|TRBD2
CASSQDGTSANEQFF
TGCGCCAGCAGCCAAGATGGGACTAGCGCCAATGAGCAGTTCTTC
>TRBJ2-7|NA|TRBV6-5|NA
CASRQGYTGYEQYF
TGTGCCAGCAGGCAGGGTTATACGGGCTACGAGCAGTACTTC
>TRBJ2-7|NA|TRBV28|NA
CASSLWGQGYEQYF
TGTGCCAGCAGTTTATGGGGCCAGGGCTACGAGCAGTACTTC
>TRBJ1-3|NA|TRBV7-2|NA
CASSLGGSGNTIYF
TGTGCCAGCAGCTTAGGGGGCTCTGGAAACACCATATATTTT
>TRBJ1-1|NA|TRBV7-2|NA
CASSLDLKVNTEAFF
TGTGCCAGCAGCTTAGATTTAAAGGTAAACACTGAAGCTTTCTTT
>TRBJ1-5|few|TRBV6-5|NA
CASSYSGGDNQPQHF
TGTGCCAGCAGTTACTCAGGGGGTGACAATCAGCCCCAGCATTTT
>TRBJ2-1|NA|TRBV11-2|TRBD2
CASSSPGTSPLNEQFF
TGTGCCAGCAGCTCCCCCGGGACTAGTCCTCTCAATGAGCAGTTCTTC
>TRBJ2-2|NA|TRBV7-3|TRBD1
CASSPIGTANTGELFF
TGTGCCAGCAGCCCGATCGGGACAGCGAACACCGGGGAGCTGTTTTTT
>TRBJ2-7|NA|TRBV18|TRBD1
CASGPLRDSYEQYF
TGTGCCAGCGGACCCCTCAGGGACAGCTACGAGCAGTACTTC
>TRBJ2-1|NA|TRBV14|NA
CASSQGGEQFF
TGTGCCAGCAGCCAAGGAGGCGAGCAGTTCTTC
>TRBJ2-3|NA|TRBV5-1|TRBD1
CASSWTGISGDTQYF
TGCGCCAGCAGCTGGACAGGGATATCAGGGGATACGCAGTATTTT
>TRBJ1-1|NA|TRBV6-1|NA
CASYWLGGLTEAFF
TGTGCCAGTTATTGGTTGGGGGGGCTGACTGAAGCTTTCTTT
>TRBJ2-7|NA|TRBV5-1|NA
CASSFGGGQSSREQYF
TGCGCCAGCAGCTTTGGAGGGGGGCAGTCTTCTCGAGAGCAGTACTTC
>TRBJ2-3|few|TRBV5-4|NA
CASSLGGLTDTQYF
TGTGCCAGCAGCTTGGGCGGACTGACAGATACGCAGTATTTT
>TRBJ1-4|NA|TRBV12-1|NA
CATAWRGSSEKLFF
TGTGCCACAGCATGGCGCGGGTCTAGTGAAAAACTGTTTTTT
>TRBJ2-1|NA|TRBV11-1|TRBD2
CASSSTSGVTYNEQFF
TGTGCCAGCAGCTCTACTAGCGGGGTTACCTACAATGAGCAGTTCTTC
>TRBJ1-2|NA|TRBV6-5|NA
CASSPSSGGWGYTF
TGTGCCAGCAGTCCCTCCTCCGGGGGCTGGGGCTACACCTTC